These 9 T cell receptor beta chains share one sample of origin, sequenced in a study of cytomegalovirus exposure and HLA in healthy donors (dated by TCRdb to about 2017). The library came from the immunoSEQ multiplex PCR assay. A mixture of 60 forward primers for TCR Vbeta segments and 13 reverse primers for TCR Jbeta segments was used in the multiplex PCR. What TCRdb holds here is the immuneACCESS table cut down to in-frame rearrangements. Part of the clones is not present; checked against another copy, under half of the missing clones reflect an unresolved V gene, and the others are unexplained. In this sample the table shows about 130,000 clones, 75% to 90% of which occur a single time. The ten biggest clones cover about 1.5% of the sample. Sample: PBMCs. Source of these receptors: a man aged 35 to 55 in good health and CMV-seronegative.

This clone was seen just once. The rearrangement joins TRBV28 to TRBJ2-1; 10 bases match TRBD2. Germline assignment: CDR1 MDHEN and CDR2 SYDVKM. The CDR3 sequence is 16 residues long. Germline trimming cut 5 bases from V and 6 bases from J; bases unmatched to any gene: 10. CDR3 sequence reads: CASSTLAGLAINEQFF. CDR3 bases: TGTGCCAGCAGTACCCTGGCGGGACTAGCGATCAATGAGCAGTTCTTC.

The chain's CDR3 is CASSLDSGYNEQFF. The DNA for the CDR3 is TGTGCCAGCAGCTTAGATAGCGGCTACAATGAGCAGTTCTTC. The rearrangement links TRBV7-3 to TRBJ2-1, with D perhaps matching TRBD2 (6 bases). This CDR3 is built from 14 residues. Per germline, CDR1 SGHTA and CDR2 FQGTGA. Trimming stripped 2 bases from V and 3 bases from J, with 8 bases between.

The CDR3 loop is CASTVAGRPSQYF. The CDR3, as DNA: TGTGCCAGCACCGTAGCGGGGCGGCCCTCGCAGTATTTT. The rearrangement uses TRBV7-2 and TRBJ2-3; 8 positions agree with TRBD2. The J segment lost 10 bases and the V segment lost 7 bases, leaving 10 bases of the junction unmatched. CDR3 size: 13 residues. The V gene's germline CDR1 is SGHTA and CDR2 FQGNSA.

This rearrangement joins TRBV7-8 to TRBJ2-7, with 7 bases that match TRBD1. Looked up from germline, CDR1 is SGHVS and CDR2 is FQNEAQ. The length of the CDR3 is 15 residues. V was clipped by 5 bases and J by 3 bases; unmatched bases: 10. CDR3 in amino acids: CASSHPVTGNYEQYF. DNA for the CDR3: TGTGCCAGCAGCCACCCGGTGACAGGGAACTACGAGCAGTACTTC.

The chain joins TRBV5-1 to TRBJ1-2, with no clear D. This CDR3 region has 15 residues. The ends were cut back, 4 bases at V and 8 bases at J, with 21 bases in the middle. The V gene's germline CDR1 is SGHRS and CDR2 YFSETQ. The CDR3 reads CASSPLTPPREGYTF. DNA for the CDR3: TGCGCCAGCAGCCCCCTGACTCCCCCTCGGGAAGGCTACACCTTC.

The chain couples TRBV13 to TRBJ1-2; 8 bases match TRBD1. V dropped 1 base and J dropped 4; count of bases not matched to a gene: 8. The CDR3 loop spans 16 amino acids. CDR1 and CDR2 (germline): PRHDT, FYEKMQ (reference sequence). CDR3 in DNA: TGTGCCAGCAGCTTAGTGGTGGCAGGGGGCTTCTATGGCTACACCTTC. Translated: CASSLVVAGGFYGYTF.

This clone was detected once. The V call is TRBV5-1, the J call TRBJ2-7; 9 bases align to TRBD1. The V gene's germline CDR1 is SGHRS and CDR2 YFSETQ. The CDR3 is 13 residues long. The trim removed 7 bases at V and 7 bases at J, leaving 9 bases unmatched. CDR3 DNA sequence: TGCGCCAGCGGCCGGACAGGGGAAGAGGAGCAGTACTTC. Translated, it gives CASGRTGEEEQYF.

The V call is TRBV10-1, the J call TRBJ2-3; D is unclear. The germline gives CDR1 WNHNN, CDR2 SYGVQD (reference sequence). V was clipped by 4 bases and J by 3 bases, with 14 bases between them. CDR3 length equals 15 residues. CDR3: CASSGSHQRTDTQYF. Written as DNA, the CDR3 is TGCGCCAGCAGTGGATCCCACCAGCGAACAGATACGCAGTATTTT.

In its sample, this clone was seen a few times. The chain carries TRBV6-5 and TRBJ2-7; a weak D match, TRBD2 (7 bases). CDR1 and CDR2 from the germline V gene are MNHEY and SVGAGI. Trimming removed 2 bases from V and 4 bases from J, with 18 bases in between. This CDR3 region has 16 residues. The CDR3 coding sequence is TGTGCCAGCAGTTACCCGGTTGCTGGGGGGGCTTACGAGCAGTACTTC. This encodes CASSYPVAGGAYEQYF.